The present TCR beta chain was sequenced within a study of blood T cell repertoires in COVID-19. Study as a whole: The study drew acute and convalescent COVID-19 samples from the United States, Italy and Spain. T cells, B-cell-depleted T cells, or PBMCs provided the cDNA or gDNA that served as material.

This CDR3 contains 18 residues. J lost 5 bases, V lost 8 bases, and 24 bases had no gene match. The germline CDR1 and CDR2 sequences are SGHNT and YYREEE (reference sequence). Per the original data handling: Nucleated cell counts were estimated from reference gene primer amplification. Data came from immunoSEQ multiplex PCR; TCRdb stores just in-frame clones and leaves some out. V, J and clone size derive from that table, while D and trimming were established from the DNA sequence. The sample shows around 200,000 clones, roughly nine tenths of them seen only once. The V call is TRBV5-4, the J call TRBJ1-2; 7 bases agree with TRBD1. The receptor was derived from a man between 65 and 85 years old with active or convalescent COVID-19. Material for sequencing was peripheral blood. CDR3 bases: TGTGCCAGTCTGACAGGGCCCGGTGGCGTATCGCCGGTATATGGCTACACCTTC. Amino acids: CASLTGPGGVSPVYGYTF.